This T cell receptor (beta chain) comes out of a study of shared clonotypes between healthy human individuals. Study-wide background: CD4 naive and CD4 memory each took three plates per donor, while CD8 naive took two and CD8 memory one.

Each subset's genomic DNA was shared equally among a number of immunoSEQ plates. In the authors' methods: For the immunoSEQ data, sequences were junction-only without quality scores, so filtering differed. The table came from immunoSEQ multiplex PCR; TCRdb's copy has only in-frame clones and leaves some out. For V, J and clone size, that table is used; D and trimming come from the DNA. Of fewer than 400,000 clones listed, about 74% are singletons. Study-wide results and caveats: Only blood was sampled; tissue repertoires likely differ.

Turning to this clone: Its antigen remains unknown.

This CDR3 has 14 amino acids. V was trimmed by 4 bases and J by 4 bases, leaving 13 bases between them. Germline values: CDR1 MDHEN, CDR2 SYDVKM. The chain employs TRBV28 and TRBJ1-1, with D possibly TRBD1 on 6 matching bases. The clonotype originates from a man aged 30 to 45 in good health. Sequencing input: memory CD4+ T cells sorted from blood. Subset of the sample: CD45RA-negative fraction. The CDR3 region is CASSSTGRGTEAFF. The CDR3 DNA reads as TGTGCCAGCAGTTCCACAGGGCGTGGCACTGAAGCTTTCTTT.